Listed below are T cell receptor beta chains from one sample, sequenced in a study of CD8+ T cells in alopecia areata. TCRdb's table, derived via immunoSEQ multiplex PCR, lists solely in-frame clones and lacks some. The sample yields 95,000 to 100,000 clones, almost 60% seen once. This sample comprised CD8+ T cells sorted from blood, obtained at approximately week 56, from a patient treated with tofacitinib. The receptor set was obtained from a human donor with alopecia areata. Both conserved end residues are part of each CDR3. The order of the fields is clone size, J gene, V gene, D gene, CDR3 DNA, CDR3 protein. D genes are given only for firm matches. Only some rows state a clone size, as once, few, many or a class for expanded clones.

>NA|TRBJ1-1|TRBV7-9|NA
TGTGCCAGCAGCCCAAAGGTCGATTCTGAAGCTTTCTTT
CASSPKVDSEAFF
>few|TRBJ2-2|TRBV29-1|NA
TGCAGCGTTTTAAGGGTCACCGGGGAGCTGTTTTTT
CSVLRVTGELFF
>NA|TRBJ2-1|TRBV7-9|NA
TGTGCCAGCAGCTTAGGGCCCCACTTACAATCCGAGCAGTTCTTC
CASSLGPHLQSEQFF
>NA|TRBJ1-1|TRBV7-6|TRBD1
TGTGCCAGCAGCTTCCAGGGGGCAAACACTGAAGCTTTCTTT
CASSFQGANTEAFF
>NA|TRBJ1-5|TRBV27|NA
TGTGCCAGCAGTTTCGTTGGCAATCAGCCCCAGCATTTT
CASSFVGNQPQHF
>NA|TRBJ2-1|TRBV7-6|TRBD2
TGTGCCAGCAGCCCCCGTCCTAGCGGGGGCAATGAGCAGTTCTTC
CASSPRPSGGNEQFF
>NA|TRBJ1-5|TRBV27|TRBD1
TGTGCCAGCAGGGCAGGGGGTTGGAATCAGCCCCAGCATTTT
CASRAGGWNQPQHF
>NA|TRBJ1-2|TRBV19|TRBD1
TGTGCCAGTAACGGGGACAGGAGGGCGTATGGCTACACCTTC
CASNGDRRAYGYTF
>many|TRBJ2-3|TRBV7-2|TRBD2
TGTGCCAGCAGCTCGCCTTCTGGACTAGCGGGGGGGCCGGGGGATACGCAGTATTTT
CASSSPSGLAGGPGDTQYF
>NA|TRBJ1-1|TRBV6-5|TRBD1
TGTGCCAGCAGAAGGGACAGGCCAACTGAAGCTTTCTTT
CASRRDRPTEAFF
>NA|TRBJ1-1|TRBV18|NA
TGTGCCAGCTCACCAGGGGGTAGTCACACTGAAGCTTTCTTT
CASSPGGSHTEAFF
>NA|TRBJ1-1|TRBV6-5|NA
TGTGCCAGCAGTTACGGGGCGGGGGTCACTGAAGCTTTCTTT
CASSYGAGVTEAFF
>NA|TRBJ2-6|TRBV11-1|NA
TGTGCCAGCAGCCCTTCGTCGGGTGCTGGGGCCAACGTCCTGACTTTC
CASSPSSGAGANVLTF
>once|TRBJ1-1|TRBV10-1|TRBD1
TGCGCCAGCAGTGAACAAATCAGGGGGTTGAACACTGAAGCTTTCTTT
CASSEQIRGLNTEAFF
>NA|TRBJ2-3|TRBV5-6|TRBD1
TGTGCCAGCAGCAGTACACAGGGGATTTTTGATACGCAGTATTTT
CASSSTQGIFDTQYF
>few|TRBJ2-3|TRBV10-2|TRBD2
TGCGCCAGCAGTGAGGAGCGGGGACGCACAGATACGCAGTATTTT
CASSEERGRTDTQYF
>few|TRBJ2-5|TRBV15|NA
TGTGCCACCAGCAGAGGCTGGCAGACCCAGTACTTC
CATSRGWQTQYF
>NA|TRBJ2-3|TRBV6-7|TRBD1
TGTGCCAGCAACCGGGACAGGGGTTGGGCAGATACGCAGTATTTT
CASNRDRGWADTQYF
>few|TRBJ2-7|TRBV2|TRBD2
TGTGCCAGCAGTGACCCGACGCGGGGGGAGCAGTACTTC
CASSDPTRGEQYF
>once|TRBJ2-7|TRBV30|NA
TGTGCCTGGAGTGTAGGTTACGGCATAGGGGAGCAGTACTTC
CAWSVGYGIGEQYF
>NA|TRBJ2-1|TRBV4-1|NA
TGCGCCAGCGACGGGGTGGATGAGCAGTTCTTC
CASDGVDEQFF
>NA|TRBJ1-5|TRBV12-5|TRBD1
TGTGCTAGTGGCGCCGACAGGGATCTCACTTATAGCAATCAGCCCCAGCATTTT
CASGADRDLTYSNQPQHF
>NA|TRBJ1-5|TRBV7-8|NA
TGTGCCAGCAGCTTTGATCCGGGAAACGGTGACAATCAGCCCCAGCATTTT
CASSFDPGNGDNQPQHF
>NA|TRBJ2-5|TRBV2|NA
TGTGCCAGCAGTGCTTACAGACAAGAGACCCAGTACTTC
CASSAYRQETQYF
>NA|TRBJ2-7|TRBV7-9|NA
TGTGCCAGCAGCCCCCCGGACCGAAGCTCCTACGAGCAGTACTTC
CASSPPDRSSYEQYF
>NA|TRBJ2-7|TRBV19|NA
TGTGCCAGTAGGCCCTCTAGTTCCTACGAGCAGTACTTC
CASRPSSSYEQYF